This TCR beta chain was sequenced for a study of T cell repertoires in ileal Crohn's disease. V was pared by 7 bases and J by 0 bases, with 10 bases between. CDR1 is MDHEN, CDR2 SYDVKM, per germline. CDR3 size: 13 residues. This clone was detected once. The method was immunoSEQ multiplex PCR; TCRdb's version includes in-frame clones alone and lacks a portion of them. The table records more than 11,000 clones, approximately 70% of them present only once. Sequencing was carried out using ileal tissue. The origin of this receptor is an adult with Crohn's disease. This chain uses TRBV28 with TRBJ2-7; possibly TRBD1 for D (5 bases). The CDR3 nucleotides read TGTGCCAGCAACAGGCTGAGCTCCTACGAGCAGTACTTC. It codes for CASNRLSSYEQYF.